The 17 T cell receptor beta chains listed next were all sequenced from one sample in a study of cytomegalovirus exposure and HLA in healthy donors. TCRdb keeps only in-frame clones here, not all; method: immunoSEQ multiplex PCR. The profile covers under 400,000 clones, with around 90% appearing a single time and around 0.88% taken by the ten largest. Source material: PBMCs. The source is a man aged 25-40 years in good health and CMV-seronegative.

The J gene is TRBJ2-3, the V gene TRBV29-1; a possible D gene is TRBD2 (5 bases). V was shortened by 5 bases and J by 0 bases, with 9 bases between the two germline ends. CDR1 is SQVTM and CDR2 is ANQGSEA in the germline V gene. This CDR3 contains 13 residues. Here the CDR3 DNA reads TGCAGCGTTAGCGGCTCTAGCACAGATACGCAGTATTTT. Translated: CSVSGSSTDTQYF.

The chain links TRBV11-2 to TRBJ2-7; 10 nucleotides match TRBD1. V dropped 1 base and J dropped 6; count of bases not matched to a gene: 12. CDR1 and CDR2 from the germline V gene are SGHAT and FQNNGV. The CDR3 has 17 residues. CDR3 region: CASSLVVSGTGVLEQYF. Written as DNA, the CDR3 is TGTGCCAGCAGCTTAGTAGTAAGTGGGACAGGGGTTCTCGAGCAGTACTTC.

The V call is TRBV6-5, the J call TRBJ2-7, with D perhaps TRBD2 (6 bases). The CDR3 sequence is 15 residues long. The germline V and J ends were trimmed by 7 bases and 2 bases, with 18 bases remaining between them. CDR1 is MNHEY, CDR2 SVGAGI, per germline. The chain's CDR3 is CASTRGRDWPYEQYF. CDR3 nucleotide sequence: TGTGCCAGCACCAGAGGGCGGGATTGGCCCTACGAGCAGTACTTC.

This chain links TRBV4-3 with TRBJ1-2, with 9 bases matching TRBD1. This CDR3 has 13 amino acids. The ends lost 2 bases at V and 6 bases at J; junction bases unmatched: 1. CDR1 is LGHNA and CDR2 is YSLEER in the germline V gene. CDR3 DNA: TGCGCCAGCAGCCAACGGACAGGGGATGGCTACACCTTC. Its translation: CASSQRTGDGYTF.

This chain links TRBV10-2 with TRBJ2-7; 8 bases agree with TRBD1. From germline, CDR1 is WSHSY and CDR2 SAAADI. V shed 0 bases and J 0 bases; nucleotides not matched to a gene: 1. CDR3 length: 15 amino acids. CDR3 DNA sequence: TGCGCCAGCAGTGAGTCGACAGGGGCCTCCTACGAGCAGTACTTC. Amino acids: CASSESTGASYEQYF.

In nucleotides, the CDR3 is TGTGCCACCAGCAGAGTGTTTGGGGCCCCCGGGGAGCTGTTTTTT. It yields the protein CATSRVFGAPGELFF. The chain recombines TRBV15 with TRBJ2-2; TRBD1 might be the D (5 bases). V was shortened by 1 base and J by 6 bases, with 12 bases between the two germline ends. Germline CDR1 LNHNV, CDR2 YYDKDF (reference sequence). The CDR3 has 15 amino acids.

This sequence joins TRBV9 and TRBJ1-1, with no clear D. This CDR3 region has 11 residues. V lost 8 bases and J 6 bases, leaving 11 bases between the germline ends. Germline CDR1 and CDR2: SGDLS and YYNGEE. CDR3 nucleotide sequence: TGTGCCAGTCAGATGATCGCTGAAGCTTTCTTT. It translates to CASQMIAEAFF. The full variable domain, in which reference TRBV9 and TRBJ1-1 provide the parts outside the CDR3, is DSGVTQTPKHLITATGQRVTLRCSPRSGDLSVYWYQQSLDQGLQFLIQYYNGEERAKGNILERFSAQQFPDLHSELNLSSLELGDSALYFCASQMIAEAFFGQGTRLTVV.

The V call is TRBV10-3, the J call TRBJ1-1; no definite D call. This CDR3 contains 12 residues. The V gene's germline CDR1 is ENHRY and CDR2 SYGVKD. CDR3 nucleotides: TGTGCTCATCAATCGGGTGACACTGAAGCTTTCTTT. It specifies CAHQSGDTEAFF.

V and J are TRBV18 and TRBJ1-6; TRBD1 matches at 8 bases. Germline V CDR1 and CDR2: KGHSH, LQKENI. V was clipped by 3 bases and J by 5 bases; unmatched bases: 9. The CDR3 is 17 amino acids. The CDR3 reads CASSPAGGANNNSPLHF. CDR3 DNA sequence: TGTGCCAGCTCACCCGCAGGGGGCGCTAATAATAATTCACCCCTCCACTTT.

V gene TRBV7-6 combines with J gene TRBJ1-2, with a possible D match to TRBD1 (5 bases). Germline V lookup: CDR1 SGHVS, CDR2 FNYEAQ. V was shortened by 1 base and J by 4 bases, with 10 bases between the two germline ends. The CDR3 totals 14 residues. The CDR3 region has the DNA TGTGCCAGCAGCTTAGGGCAGGGCGGCTATGGCTACACCTTC. This gives the protein CASSLGQGGYGYTF.

This chain joins TRBV10-3 and TRBJ1-2, with 7 bases fitting TRBD1. Germline V gives CDR1 ENHRY, CDR2 SYGVKD. J was trimmed by 3 bases and V by 2 bases; bases with no gene match: 6. The CDR3 loop spans 15 amino acids. The CDR3 region is CAISERGQSDYGYTF. The DNA of the CDR3 is TGTGCCATCAGTGAGAGGGGACAGTCCGACTATGGCTACACCTTC.

J is TRBJ2-7 and V is TRBV18; 12 positions agree with TRBD1. V shed 6 bases and J 6 bases; nucleotides not matched to a gene: 9. CDR1 and CDR2 from the germline V gene are KGHSH and LQKENI. This CDR3 is built from 15 residues. The CDR3 protein is CASSLAGTGGGEQYF. In nucleotides, the CDR3 is TGTGCCAGCTCGCTAGCCGGGACAGGGGGCGGCGAGCAGTACTTC. Supplemented by reference TRBV18 and TRBJ2-7, the full variable domain reads NAGVMQNPRHLVRRRGQEARLRCSPMKGHSHVYWYRQLPEEGLKFMVYLQKENIIDESGMPKERFSAEFPKEGPSILRIQQVVRGDSAAYFCASSLAGTGGGEQYFGPGTRLTVT.

This clone was detected once. The V gene is TRBV18, the J gene TRBJ2-2; maybe TRBD1 (6 bases). V gave up 3 bases and J gave up 5 bases, with 13 bases separating them. Germline CDR1 and CDR2: KGHSH and LQKENI. This CDR3 spans 15 amino acids. The CDR3 bases are TGTGCCAGCTCACCGGCAGGGGCAGGAACCGGGGAGCTGTTTTTT. It is translated as CASSPAGAGTGELFF.

This chain links TRBV11-2 with TRBJ2-7; 12 bases are shared with TRBD1. The CDR3 length is 15 residues. From germline, CDR1 is SGHAT and CDR2 FQNNGV. V gave up 5 bases and J gave up 3 bases; unmatched junction bases: 5. The CDR3 protein is CASSPGTGGHYEQYF. CDR3 DNA: TGTGCCAGCAGCCCCGGGACAGGGGGCCACTACGAGCAGTACTTC.

The chain is built from TRBV15 and TRBJ2-7, with 8 bases aligning to TRBD1. With V trimmed by 5 bases and J by 0 bases, 9 bases remained unmatched. CDR1 LNHNV and CDR2 YYDKDF come from the germline V gene (reference sequence). CDR3 length: 16 residues. CDR3 amino acids: CATSPQTGDSSYEQYF. The DNA of the CDR3 is TGTGCCACCAGCCCTCAGACAGGGGACAGCTCCTACGAGCAGTACTTC.

The CDR3 coding sequence is TGTGCCAGCAGCCCCCAAGGGCGGGGGCTCCGCTCCTACAATGAGCAGTTCTTC. Its protein is CASSPQGRGLRSYNEQFF. The chain joins TRBV7-9 to TRBJ2-1; D perhaps matches TRBD2 (7 bases). V lost 5 bases and J lost 0, with 20 bases in between. Germline V gene lookup returns CDR1 SEHNR and CDR2 FQNEAQ (reference sequence). The CDR3 totals 18 residues.

This chain links TRBV19 with TRBJ1-1; tentative D call: TRBD1 (6 bases). Germline CDR1 LNHDA, CDR2 SQIVND (reference sequence). The CDR3 sequence is 15 residues long. The V end was cut by 3 bases, the J end by 5 bases, with 16 bases between. The CDR3 spells CASSIADSGFTEAFF. The CDR3 coding sequence is TGTGCCAGTAGTATTGCGGACAGCGGTTTTACTGAAGCTTTCTTT.